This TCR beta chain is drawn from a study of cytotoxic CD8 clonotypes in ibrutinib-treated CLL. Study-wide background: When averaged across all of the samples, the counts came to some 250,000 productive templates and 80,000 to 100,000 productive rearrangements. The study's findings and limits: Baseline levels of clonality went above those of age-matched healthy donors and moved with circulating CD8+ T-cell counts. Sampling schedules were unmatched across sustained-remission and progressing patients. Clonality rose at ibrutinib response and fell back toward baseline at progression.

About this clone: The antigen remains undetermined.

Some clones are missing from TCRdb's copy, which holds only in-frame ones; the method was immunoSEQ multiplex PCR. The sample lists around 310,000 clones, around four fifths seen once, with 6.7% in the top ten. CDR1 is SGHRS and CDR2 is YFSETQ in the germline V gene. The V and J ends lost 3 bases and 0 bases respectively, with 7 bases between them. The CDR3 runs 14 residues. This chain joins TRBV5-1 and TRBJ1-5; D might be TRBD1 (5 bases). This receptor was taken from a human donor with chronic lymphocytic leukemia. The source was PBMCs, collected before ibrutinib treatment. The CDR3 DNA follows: TGCGCCAGCAGCTCGGGGGATAGCAATCAGCCCCAGCATTTT. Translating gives CASSSGDSNQPQHF.